This TCR beta chain was observed in a study of siplizumab effects on memory and regulatory T cells. Assays captured about 10^5 TCR templates per sample. Clones were read by immunoSEQ multiplex PCR, and TCRdb kept only the in-frame ones, dropping some. The sample contains 87,000 or so clones, over 80% of which appear only once. Comments on this clone: Its specificity is not known.

Notes on the study in general: The authors mapped only a minor fraction of alloreactive clones to unstimulated subsets. For mappable alloreactive CD4+ clones, the mean Treg-derived fraction was roughly 70% with siplizumab and approximately 27% in controls. Tregs that proliferated in siplizumab cultures did not have their suppressive function confirmed.

Germline V gene data show CDR1 as SGHVS and CDR2 as FNYEAQ. V lost 4 bases to trimming and J lost 0 bases; unmatched junction nucleotides: 1. CDR3 length: 15 amino acids. The source of this sequence is a human donor in good health. The rearrangement links TRBV7-6 to TRBJ2-1; 9 nucleotides agree with TRBD1. The specimen was CD4+ T cells sorted from blood. DNA for the CDR3: TGTGCCAGCAGCTCGACAGGGGGCTCCTACAATGAGCAGTTCTTC. Protein sequence: CASSSTGGSYNEQFF.